What follows are 4 T cell receptor beta chains derived from one specimen sequenced in a study of blood T cell repertoires in COVID-19. Using immunoSEQ multiplex PCR, the repertoire was profiled, and TCRdb retains in-frame clones only, with some absent. The sample carries more than 300,000 clones, 88% recorded once. Sequencing was carried out using peripheral blood. Receptors originate from a woman in her sixties or seventies with COVID-19, enrolled during active disease.

The chain links TRBV5-8 to TRBJ1-3, with 9 bases that match TRBD1. This CDR3 is 16 amino acids long. Losses at the gene ends were 0 bases for V and 2 bases for J; bases not matched to a gene: 3. The germline CDR1 and CDR2 sequences are SGHTS and YDEGEE. The chain's CDR3 is CASSLEWTGAGNTIYF. CDR3 in DNA: TGTGCCAGCAGCTTGGAGTGGACAGGGGCTGGAAACACCATATATTTT.

The J gene is TRBJ1-5, the V gene TRBV6-1, with D unclear. CDR1 and CDR2 (germline): MNHNS, SASEGT. The CDR3 length is 15 residues. Deletions cut 0 bases from V and 4 bases from J, with 10 bases between. The CDR3 spells CASSEANSWNQPQHF. The CDR3 coding sequence is TGTGCCAGCAGTGAAGCGAACTCATGGAATCAGCCCCAGCATTTT.

This clone was observed a single time. Other DNA sequences in the sample encode the same CDR3. V is TRBV4-2 and J is TRBJ1-1; 10 positions agree with TRBD1. The CDR3 contains 15 residues. J was trimmed by 4 bases and V by 3 bases; bases with no gene match: 5. Germline V gene sequence: CDR1 LGHNA, CDR2 YNFKEQ. Written as DNA, the CDR3 is TGTGCCAGCAGCCAGCGACAGGGGGCGGGCACTGAAGCTTTCTTT. Its translation is CASSQRQGAGTEAFF.

CDR3 loop: CASSFRLGDEKLFF. CDR3 sequence (DNA): TGTGCCAGCAGCTTCAGGCTAGGGGATGAAAAACTGTTTTTT. The chain is built from TRBV3-1 (or the pseudogene TRBV3-2) and TRBJ1-4; weak D call: TRBD1 (5 bases). Trimming took off 5 bases at V and 6 bases at J, with 13 bases between the two ends. This CDR3 contains 14 residues. Germline V CDR1 and CDR2: LGHDT, YNNKEL (reference sequence).